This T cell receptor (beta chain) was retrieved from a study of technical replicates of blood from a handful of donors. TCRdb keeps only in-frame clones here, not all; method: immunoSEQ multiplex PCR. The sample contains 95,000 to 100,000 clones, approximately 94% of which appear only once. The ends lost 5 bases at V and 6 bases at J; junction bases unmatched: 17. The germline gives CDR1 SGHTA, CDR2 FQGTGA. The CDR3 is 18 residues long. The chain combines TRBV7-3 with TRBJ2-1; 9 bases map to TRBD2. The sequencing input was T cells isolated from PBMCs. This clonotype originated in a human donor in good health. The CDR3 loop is CASSALPPGAGGLNEQFF. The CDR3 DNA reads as TGTGCCAGCAGCGCCCTCCCCCCGGGGGCGGGGGGGCTCAATGAGCAGTTCTTC.